These T cell receptor beta chains were read from a single sample in a study of beta chain features in type 1 diabetes. Profiling relied on immunoSEQ multiplex PCR, and the TCRdb table lists in-frame clones only, not all of them. The table has hundreds of thousands of clones, roughly 15% seen once. The sample taken for sequencing was naive CD4+ T cells from blood. The receptors shown here come from a woman under 30 in good health. Each CDR3 is given with its conserved first and last residue. The order of the fields is clone size, V gene, D gene, J gene, CDR3 DNA, CDR3 protein. D genes are given only for firm matches. The size entry is marked missing in some rows and otherwise reads once, few, many or a size class.

clone_size: few; v_call: TRBV15; d_call: TRBD1; j_call: TRBJ2-3; cdr3_nt: TGTGCCACCAGCGGGACAGGCACAGATACGCAGTATTTT; cdr3_aa: CATSGTGTDTQYF
clone_size: NA; v_call: TRBV5-1; d_call: NA; j_call: TRBJ2-1; cdr3_nt: TGCGCCAGCAGCCCCCCTCTCCGGTCCCCCTACAATGAGCAGTTCTTC; cdr3_aa: CASSPPLRSPYNEQFF
clone_size: few; v_call: TRBV5-4; d_call: TRBD2; j_call: TRBJ2-5; cdr3_nt: TGTGCCAGCAGCCGGGGACTAGCGGGAGGAGAGACCCAGTACTTC; cdr3_aa: CASSRGLAGGETQYF
clone_size: NA; v_call: TRBV7-6; d_call: NA; j_call: TRBJ2-1; cdr3_nt: TGTGCCAGCAGCTTAGGCTCTGCGACGTACAATGAGCAGTTCTTC; cdr3_aa: CASSLGSATYNEQFF
clone_size: NA; v_call: TRBV6-1; d_call: TRBD1; j_call: TRBJ2-5; cdr3_nt: TGTGCCAGCAGTACAGGGGTACGGGAGACCCAGTACTTC; cdr3_aa: CASSTGVRETQYF
clone_size: NA; v_call: TRBV7-2; d_call: TRBD1; j_call: TRBJ2-5; cdr3_nt: TGTGCCAGCAGCCCGCAATGGGACAGGGGGCTAGAGACCCAGTACTTC; cdr3_aa: CASSPQWDRGLETQYF
clone_size: NA; v_call: TRBV7-9; d_call: TRBD1; j_call: TRBJ1-2; cdr3_nt: TGTGCCAGCAGCTGGGGACAGTACTATGGCTACACCTTC; cdr3_aa: CASSWGQYYGYTF
clone_size: NA; v_call: TRBV29-1; d_call: TRBD2; j_call: TRBJ2-7; cdr3_nt: TGCAGCGTTGTTCTCGCTAATAGCGGGAGGAGGCGGGAGCAGTACTTC; cdr3_aa: CSVVLANSGRRREQYF
clone_size: few; v_call: TRBV11-1; d_call: TRBD1; j_call: TRBJ2-3; cdr3_nt: TGTGCCAGCAGCTTAGCGGGACAGGGCACAGATACGCAGTATTTT; cdr3_aa: CASSLAGQGTDTQYF
clone_size: few; v_call: TRBV9; d_call: NA; j_call: TRBJ2-1; cdr3_nt: TGTGCCAGCAGCGCGACTCGGGACCAATCTAGGAATGAGCAGTTCTTC; cdr3_aa: CASSATRDQSRNEQFF